This T cell receptor (beta chain) was identified in a study of T cell responses to AZD1222 COVID-19 vaccine. The assay was immunoSEQ multiplex PCR, and TCRdb's table has in-frame clones only and misses some. The sample has 100,000 to 150,000 clones, 90% seen once; the top ten hold roughly 4.4%. Concerning this clone itself: What it binds is not known.

Study-level findings and limits: Clonal diversity was possibly underestimated; the donors were predominantly white British and more often female. Baseline seropositives among AZD1222 recipients totaled only five to seven. Nearly half of spike-specific TCRs reportedly go after variant regions that carry no mutations. The repertoires were collected only after the peak T cell response.

Germline CDR1 and CDR2: KGHSH and LQKENI. The CDR3 contains 17 residues. Trimming removed 3 bases from V and 1 base from J; junction bases left unmatched: 3. V gene TRBV18 combines with J gene TRBJ2-4; 13 bases line up with TRBD2. This specimen consisted of peripheral blood, obtained on day 0 of MenACWY control vaccination. The TCR comes from an adult in good health. CDR3 region: CASSPGTSGTAKNIQYF. CDR3 DNA sequence: TGTGCCAGCTCACCCGGGACTAGCGGGACGGCCAAAAACATTCAGTACTTC.